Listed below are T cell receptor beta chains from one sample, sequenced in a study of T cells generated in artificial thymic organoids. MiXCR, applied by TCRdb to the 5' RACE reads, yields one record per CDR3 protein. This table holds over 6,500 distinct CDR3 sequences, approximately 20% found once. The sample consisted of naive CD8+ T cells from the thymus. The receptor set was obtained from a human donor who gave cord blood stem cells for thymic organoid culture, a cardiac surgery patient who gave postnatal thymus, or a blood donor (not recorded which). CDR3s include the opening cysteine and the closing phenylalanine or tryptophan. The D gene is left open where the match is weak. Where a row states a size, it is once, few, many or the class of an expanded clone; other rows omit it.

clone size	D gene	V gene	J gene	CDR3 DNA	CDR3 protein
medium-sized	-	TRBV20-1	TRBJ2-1	TGCAGTGCTAGTTCGGGGGAGCATTACAATGAGCAGTTCTTC	CSASSGEHYNEQFF
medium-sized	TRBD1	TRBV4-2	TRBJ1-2	TGTGCCAGCAGCCAAGTGAGGGGGCAGGATGGCTACACCTTC	CASSQVRGQDGYTF
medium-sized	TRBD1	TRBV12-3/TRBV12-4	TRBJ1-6	TGTGCCAGCAGTTTGTCGGGACAGGGATTTAATTCACCCCTCCACTTT	CASSLSGQGFNSPLHF
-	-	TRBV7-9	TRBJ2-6	TGTGCCAGCAGCCCGCCGGGACGGGGCTCTGGGGCCAACGTCCTGACTTTC	CASSPPGRGSGANVLTF
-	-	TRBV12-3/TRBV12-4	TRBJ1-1	TGTGCCAGCACGGGGACGGCCGGGAACACTGAAGCTTTCTTT	CASTGTAGNTEAFF
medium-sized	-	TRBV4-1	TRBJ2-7	TGCGCCAGCAGCCCCTACAGGTCAGACCGAATCTACGAGCAGTACTTC	CASSPYRSDRIYEQYF
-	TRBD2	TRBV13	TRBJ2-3	TGTGCCAGCAGCTTAGTTGGCGGGGGTGGAGATATGCAGTATTTT	CASSLVGGGGDMQYF
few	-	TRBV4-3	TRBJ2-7	TGCGCCAGCAGCCAAAGCCGAAACGAGCAGTACTTC	CASSQSRNEQYF
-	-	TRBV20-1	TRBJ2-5	TGCAGTGCCAGCAGTTCACTTAAAGAGACCCAGTACTTC	CSASSSLKETQYF
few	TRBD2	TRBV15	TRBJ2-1	TGTGCCACCAGCAGAGGCCTAGCGGGAGACAATGAGCAGTTCTTC	CATSRGLAGDNEQFF
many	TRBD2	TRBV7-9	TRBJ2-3	TGTGCCAGCAGCTTTCCGATTGGGGGGGGTCCTCGTGGAGATACGCAGTATTTT	CASSFPIGGGPRGDTQYF
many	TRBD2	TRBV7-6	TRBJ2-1	TGTGCCAGCAGCTTAGGAAAGCGGGGGGGTTACAATGAGCAGTTCTTC	CASSLGKRGGYNEQFF
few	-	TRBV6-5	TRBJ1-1	TGTGCCACCCATTTGGGTGACACTGAAGCTTTCTTT	CATHLGDTEAFF
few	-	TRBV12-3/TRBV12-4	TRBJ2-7	TGTGCCAGCAGTTTAGACTATCATGGGTTCGCCTACGAGCAGTACTTC	CASSLDYHGFAYEQYF
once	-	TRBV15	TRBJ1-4	TGTGCCATCAGCAGAGTACATGGGGAGGAAACTAATGAAAAACTGTTTTTT	CAISRVHGEETNEKLFF
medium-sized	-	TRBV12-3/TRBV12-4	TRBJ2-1	TGTGCCAGCAGTTTCACCATCACGTACAATGAGCAGTTCTTC	CASSFTITYNEQFF
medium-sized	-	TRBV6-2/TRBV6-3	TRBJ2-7	TGTGCCAGCAGTCTCATAACACGGGAGCAGTACTTC	CASSLITREQYF
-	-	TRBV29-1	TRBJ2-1	TGCAGCGTTGAAAGGGCGGGGACACCGTACAATGAGCAGTTCTTC	CSVERAGTPYNEQFF
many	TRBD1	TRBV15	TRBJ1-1	TGTGCCACCAGCGGGCGGACAGGGAACACTGAAGCTTTCTTT	CATSGRTGNTEAFF
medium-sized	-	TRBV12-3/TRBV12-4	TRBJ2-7	TGTGCCAGCAGCCGCCGTACCTACGAGCAGTACTTC	CASSRRTYEQYF
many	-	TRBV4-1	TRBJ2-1	TGCGCCAGCAGCCTCAGGGCCATGGGCTCCTACAATGAGCAGTTCTTC	CASSLRAMGSYNEQFF
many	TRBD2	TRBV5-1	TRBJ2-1	TGCGCCAGCAGGCCTGATAGCGGGATCATACACAATGAGCAGTTCTTC	CASRPDSGIIHNEQFF
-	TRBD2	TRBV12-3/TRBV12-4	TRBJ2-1	TGTGCCAGCAGGGATAAGACAGCGGGAGGTCCCTACAATGAGCAGTTCTTC	CASRDKTAGGPYNEQFF
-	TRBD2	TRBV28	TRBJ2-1	TGTGCCAGCAGTTTCCCGGCTAGCGGGAGAGGGTACAATGAGCAGTTCTTC	CASSFPASGRGYNEQFF
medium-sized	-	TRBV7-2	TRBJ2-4	TGTGCCAGCACACCCGCAAAAGCAGTGTGGGTATCTGCTTCCAAAAACATTCAGTACTTC	CASTPAKAVWVSASKNIQYF
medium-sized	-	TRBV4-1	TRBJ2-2	TGCGCCAGCAGCCTTAACACCGGGGAGCTGTTTTTT	CASSLNTGELFF
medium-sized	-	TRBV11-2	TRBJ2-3	TGTGCCAGCAGCCCGGGTGGGGGCACAGATACGCAGTATTTT	CASSPGGGTDTQYF
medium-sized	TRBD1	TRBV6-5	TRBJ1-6	TGTGCCAGCAGTTACGTAACCGGGACAGCTTATAATTCACCCCTCCACTTT	CASSYVTGTAYNSPLHF
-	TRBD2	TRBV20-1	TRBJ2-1	TGCAGTGCTAGTCCTAGCGGCTATCGGGAGGATGAGCAGTTCTTC	CSASPSGYREDEQFF
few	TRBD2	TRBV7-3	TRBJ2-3	TGTGCCAGCAGCTCAACCGGACTAGCGGGAGAAGATACGCAGTATTTT	CASSSTGLAGEDTQYF
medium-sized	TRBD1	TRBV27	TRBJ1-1	TGTGCCAGCAGTTTAGGGACAGGGATTGAAGCTGAAGCTTTCTTT	CASSLGTGIEAEAFF
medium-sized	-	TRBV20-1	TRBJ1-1	TGCAGTGCCCACAGACGTTCGTACACTGAAGCTTTCTTT	CSAHRRSYTEAFF
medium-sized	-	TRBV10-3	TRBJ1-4	TGTGCCATCAGAGACGGCCAGATTAATGAAAAACTGTTTTTT	CAIRDGQINEKLFF
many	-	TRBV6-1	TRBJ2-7	TGTGCCAGCGCAAAACCGGACGAGATGTACGTCACCTACGAGCAGTACTTC	CASAKPDEMYVTYEQYF
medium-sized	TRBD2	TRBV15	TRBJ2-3	TGTGCCACCAGCAGAATAAAGCGGGGCTACAGCACAGATACGCAGTATTTT	CATSRIKRGYSTDTQYF
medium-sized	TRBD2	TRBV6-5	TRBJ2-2	TGTGCCAGCAGTTACTCGGGCTCGGCTAGCGGGGGTTTCGGGGAGCTGTTTTTT	CASSYSGSASGGFGELFF
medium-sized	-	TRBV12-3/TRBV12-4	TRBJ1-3	TGTGCCAGCAGTCAATTCCCAACAGGGTCTGGAAACACCATATATTTT	CASSQFPTGSGNTIYF
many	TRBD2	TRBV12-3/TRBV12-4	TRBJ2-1	TGTGCCAGCAGTTTGGGCCTAGCGGGGGTCCCTACCCCCAATGAGCAGTTCTTC	CASSLGLAGVPTPNEQFF
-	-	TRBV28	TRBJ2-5	TGTGCCAGCAGTTTTGTGACAGGTCCACACGCAGAGTACATGGGGTACTTC	CASSFVTGPHAEYMGYF
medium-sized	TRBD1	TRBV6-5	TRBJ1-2	TGTGCCAGCAGCGGGGACAGGGTAGGATATGGCTACACCTTC	CASSGDRVGYGYTF
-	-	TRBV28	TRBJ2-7	TGTGCCAGCAGCCCGACTGGGTGGTACGAGCAGTACTTC	CASSPTGWYEQYF
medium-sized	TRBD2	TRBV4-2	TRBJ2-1	TGTGCCAGCAGCCAAGATAGCCCTTCACTAGCGGGAGGGTCTTTGAATGAGCAGTTCTTC	CASSQDSPSLAGGSLNEQFF
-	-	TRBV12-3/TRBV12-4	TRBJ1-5	TGTGCCAGCAGTTTATATGGGGCCTCGGATCAGCCCCAGCATTTT	CASSLYGASDQPQHF
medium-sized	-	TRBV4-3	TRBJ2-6	TGCGCCAGCAGCCAAGATTGGGCCTCTGGGGCCAACGTCCTGACTTTC	CASSQDWASGANVLTF
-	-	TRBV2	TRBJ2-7	TGTGCCAGCAAGACGGGACCCACTAGAACCTACGAGCAGTACTTC	CASKTGPTRTYEQYF
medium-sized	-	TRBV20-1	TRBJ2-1	TGCAGTGCTAGATCCAATGAGCAGTTCTTC	CSARSNEQFF
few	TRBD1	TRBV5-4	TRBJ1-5	TGTGCCGGCAACCGACAGGGACAGCCCCAGCATTTT	CAGNRQGQPQHF
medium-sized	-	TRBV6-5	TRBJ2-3	TGTGCCAGCAGTTACTCTAGTTTCACAGATACGCAGTATTTT	CASSYSSFTDTQYF
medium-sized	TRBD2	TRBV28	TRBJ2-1	TGTGCCAGCAGATTTAGCGGGGAGTACAATGAGCAGTTCTTC	CASRFSGEYNEQFF
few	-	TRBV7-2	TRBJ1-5	TGTGCCAGCAGCTTCTGGGCAGGGGGCAATCAGCCCCAGCATTTT	CASSFWAGGNQPQHF